Presented here are 28 T cell receptor beta chains from one specimen sequenced in a study of cytomegalovirus exposure and HLA in healthy donors. The PCR contained 60 Vbeta and 13 Jbeta primers. TCRdb keeps only in-frame clones here, not all; method: immunoSEQ multiplex PCR. Among under 200,000 clones listed, approximately 77% were seen once. The sequencing input was PBMCs. All receptors come from a male donor in good health and CMV-seronegative.

The rearrangement uses TRBV29-1 and TRBJ2-6, with D perhaps TRBD1 (5 bases). The germline CDR1 and CDR2 sequences are SQVTM and ANQGSEA. Trimming cost V 6 bases and J 0 bases, with 9 bases left between them. There are 14 residues in the CDR3. CDR3 DNA: TGCAGCGTCCCTAGGGGCTCTGGGGCCAACGTCCTGACTTTC. This gives the protein CSVPRGSGANVLTF.

This clone has only a few counts. The rearrangement uses TRBV6-1 and TRBJ2-5; 9 bases map to TRBD2. There are 13 residues in the CDR3. Looked up from germline, CDR1 is MNHNS and CDR2 is SASEGT. The CDR3 sequence: CEAGGGAWETQYF. The CDR3 DNA sequence: TGTGAAGCAGGCGGGGGGGCCTGGGAGACCCAGTACTTC.

The chain couples TRBV5-1 to TRBJ1-5; tentatively, D is TRBD1 (6 bases). V shed 3 bases and J shed 3 bases, with 16 bases lying between them. Per germline, CDR1 SGHRS and CDR2 YFSETQ. This CDR3 comprises 16 residues. The DNA of the CDR3 is TGCGCCAGCAGCTCCTACCGGGACAAACACAATCAGCCCCAGCATTTT. Protein: CASSSYRDKHNQPQHF.

V and J are TRBV6-4 and TRBJ2-7; unclear D gene. With 4 bases removed from V and 5 bases from J, the gap between germline ends came to 18 bases. From germline, CDR1 is MRHNA and CDR2 SNTAGT. The CDR3 is 15 amino acids. DNA for the CDR3: TGTGCCAGCAGTGCCCCTTCCCCAGCGCTCGACGAGCAGTACTTC. As protein: CASSAPSPALDEQYF.

V gene TRBV28 combines with J gene TRBJ2-7; D might be TRBD2 (6 bases). The V end was cut by 3 bases, the J end by 0 bases, with 12 bases between. Germline V gene sequence: CDR1 MDHEN, CDR2 SYDVKM. The CDR3 is 15 amino acids. CDR3 in DNA: TGTGCCAGCAGTTTGCGGGGAATTCGCTCCTACGAGCAGTACTTC. Its protein is CASSLRGIRSYEQYF.

The rearrangement joins TRBV25-1 to TRBJ2-2; unclear D gene. Trimming cost V 9 bases and J 0 bases, with 11 bases left between them. Germline V gene sequence: CDR1 MGHDK, CDR2 SYGVNS. This CDR3 is built from 14 residues. The chain's CDR3 is CASTRTPNTGELFF. The CDR3 DNA is TGTGCCAGTACAAGAACCCCGAACACCGGGGAGCTGTTTTTT.

Here the CDR3 reads CASSGFGSGANVLTF. CDR3 bases: TGTGCCAGCAGTGGATTCGGCTCTGGGGCCAACGTCCTGACTTTC. The chain employs TRBV2 and TRBJ2-6; D unclear. In germline, CDR1 is SNHLY, CDR2 FYNNEI. CDR3 length equals 15 residues. Trimming took off 4 bases at V and 0 bases at J, with 7 bases between the two ends.

This chain joins TRBV18 and TRBJ1-1; D perhaps matches TRBD1 (5 bases). In germline, CDR1 is KGHSH, CDR2 LQKENI. This CDR3 spans 15 amino acids. V gave up 6 bases and J gave up 1 base, with 15 bases separating them. The CDR3 nucleotides are TGTGCCAGCTCGCCAGGGTGGACTCAGAACACTGAAGCTTTCTTT. This gives the protein CASSPGWTQNTEAFF.

The genes are TRBV27 and TRBJ2-1; 11 nucleotides line up with TRBD2. The CDR3 is made up of 16 amino acids. The germline gives CDR1 MNHEY, CDR2 SMNVEV (reference sequence). J was trimmed by 3 bases and V by 5 bases; bases with no gene match: 6. CDR3 DNA sequence: TGTGCCAGCAGTCCTCAAGGGACTAGCGGCTACAATGAGCAGTTCTTC. This gives the protein CASSPQGTSGYNEQFF.

This clone has more than one count but fewer than ten. The gene calls are TRBV15 and TRBJ1-1, with a possible D match to TRBD1 (5 bases). V was cut by 5 bases and J by 8 bases, with 24 bases left in between. CDR1 and CDR2 (germline): LNHNV, YYDKDF (reference sequence). CDR3 length: 16 amino acids. CDR3 DNA: TGTGCCACCAGCGGGCTAGGCGGGGCGCGACGGGTCGAAGCTTTCTTT. Translated: CATSGLGGARRVEAFF.

The chain employs TRBV7-2 and TRBJ1-1, with D possibly being TRBD1 (5 bases). Germline loops: CDR1 SGHTA, CDR2 FQGNSA. Trimming took off 4 bases at V and 7 bases at J, with 7 bases between the two ends. This CDR3 is built from 11 residues. The CDR3 spells CASSSTVEAFF. CDR3 DNA sequence: TGTGCCAGCAGCTCGACAGTTGAAGCTTTCTTT. The full variable domain, its missing parts supplied by reference TRBV7-2 and TRBJ1-1, is GAGVSQSPSNKVTEKGKDVELRCDPISGHTALYWYRQSLGQGLEFLIYFQGNSAPDKSGLPSDRFSAERTGGSVSTLTIQRTQQEDSAVYLCASSSTVEAFFGQGTRLTVV.

The rearrangement joins TRBV18 to TRBJ2-1; 7 positions match TRBD2. This CDR3 has 12 amino acids. V was clipped by 5 bases and J by 15 bases; unmatched bases: 10. CDR1 is KGHSH, CDR2 LQKENI, per germline. In nucleotides, the CDR3 is TGTGCCAGCTCATTAGGGGAGGGCCCCACGTTCTTC. Its translation is CASSLGEGPTFF.

V gene TRBV5-1 combines with J gene TRBJ2-7; 7 nucleotides align to TRBD1. The CDR3 contains 14 residues. Unmatched junction bases numbered 7, after V lost 0 bases and J lost 7 bases. CDR1 and CDR2 from the germline V gene are SGHRS and YFSETQ. CDR3 region: CASSLVQGTQEQYF. The CDR3 DNA follows: TGCGCCAGCAGCTTGGTACAGGGGACGCAGGAGCAGTACTTC. The complete variable domain, with remaining parts taken from reference TRBV5-1 and TRBJ2-7, reads KAGVTQTPRYLIKTRGQQVTLSCSPISGHRSVSWYQQTPGQGLQFLFEYFSETQRNKGNFPGRFSGRQFSNSRSEMNVSTLELGDSALYLCASSLVQGTQEQYFGPGTRLTVT.

The chain is built from TRBV19 and TRBJ1-2; TRBD1 agrees at 9 bases. The CDR3 is 15 amino acids. Trimming cost V 3 bases and J 2 bases; bases outside gene matches: 4. The germline V gene has CDR1 LNHDA and CDR2 SQIVND (reference sequence). The chain's CDR3 is CASSIRTGVNYGYTF. DNA of the CDR3: TGTGCCAGTAGTATCAGGACAGGGGTCAACTATGGCTACACCTTC.

The CDR3 sequence is CAGRDRGRYFYEQYF. The DNA of the CDR3 is TGTGCCGGCCGGGACAGGGGGCGGTATTTCTACGAGCAGTACTTC. The rearrangement links TRBV21-1 to TRBJ2-7; TRBD1, the D gene given by the table, was not confirmed from the DNA. TRBV21-1 is labeled a pseudogene. The CDR3 is 15 amino acids.

The CDR3, as DNA: TGTGCCAGCGGAAGGACTAGCCGCTCCTACGAGCAGTACTTC. Translation gives CASGRTSRSYEQYF. The gene calls are TRBV6-1 and TRBJ2-7; 8 nucleotides agree with TRBD2. This CDR3 contains 14 residues. Per the germline V gene, CDR1 is MNHNS and CDR2 is SASEGT. Trimming cost V 8 bases and J 0 bases; bases outside gene matches: 6.

V and J are TRBV5-1 and TRBJ2-3; D remains unclear. This CDR3 spans 12 amino acids. Germline V gene data show CDR1 as SGHRS and CDR2 as YFSETQ. The ends were cut back, 4 bases at V and 4 bases at J, with 7 bases in the middle. The CDR3 loop is CASSPPADTQYF. The CDR3 DNA follows: TGCGCCAGCAGCCCCCCGGCAGATACGCAGTATTTT.

The rearrangement uses TRBV6-1 and TRBJ1-1, with TRBD1 matching over 9 bases. J lost 7 bases, V lost 6 bases, and 0 bases had no gene match. The CDR3 sequence is 11 residues long. The V gene's germline CDR1 is MNHNS and CDR2 SASEGT. In nucleotides, the CDR3 is TGTGCCAGCAGGGACAGGGGTGAAGCTTTCTTT. This sequence encodes CASRDRGEAFF.

There are a few counts of this clone. This chain connects TRBV19 to TRBJ2-2, with TRBD2 matching over 11 bases. V gave up 8 bases and J gave up 6 bases; unmatched junction bases: 5. The CDR3 extends over 14 amino acids. Germline CDR1 and CDR2: LNHDA and SQIVND (reference sequence). The CDR3 coding sequence is TGTGCCAGTGTGGGACTAGCGGATTCCGGGGAGCTGTTTTTT. Translating gives CASVGLADSGELFF.

V gene TRBV19 combines with J gene TRBJ1-1, with D hard to call. Trimming cost V 1 base and J 7 bases, with 10 bases left between them. Per the germline V gene, CDR1 is LNHDA and CDR2 is SQIVND (reference sequence). The CDR3 has 13 residues. CDR3 sequence (DNA): TGTGCCAGTAGTATAGGGGGAGTGGGTGAAGCTTTCTTT. Amino acids: CASSIGGVGEAFF. Complete variable domain (other parts from reference TRBV19 and TRBJ1-1): DGGITQSPKYLFRKEGQNVTLSCEQNLNHDAMYWYRQDPGQGLRLIYYSQIVNDFQKGDIAEGYSVSREKKESFPLTVTSAQKNPTAFYLCASSIGGVGEAFFGQGTRLTVV.

The V call is TRBV5-1, the J call TRBJ2-7; maybe TRBD1 (6 bases). Germline values: CDR1 SGHRS, CDR2 YFSETQ. CDR3 length equals 16 residues. Trimming pared 2 bases from V and 3 bases from J, leaving 18 bases between. DNA of the CDR3: TGCGCCAGCAGCTTCCAGAGTACCGGGACATACTACGAGCAGTACTTC. Translating it yields CASSFQSTGTYYEQYF. Variable domain in full (rest from reference TRBV5-1 and TRBJ2-7): KAGVTQTPRYLIKTRGQQVTLSCSPISGHRSVSWYQQTPGQGLQFLFEYFSETQRNKGNFPGRFSGRQFSNSRSEMNVSTLELGDSALYLCASSFQSTGTYYEQYFGPGTRLTVT.

The rearrangement uses TRBV6-6 and TRBJ2-7; D is undetermined. Deletions cut 6 bases from V and 4 bases from J, with 10 bases between. Germline V gene data show CDR1 as MNHNY and CDR2 as SVGAGI (reference sequence). The CDR3 covers 12 residues. In DNA, the CDR3 is TGTGCCAGCAGAGACACCCCTTACGAGCAGTACTTC. Its translation is CASRDTPYEQYF.

The chain is built from TRBV5-1 and TRBJ1-2, with D tentatively TRBD1 (6 bases). The CDR3 runs 15 residues. Germline CDR1 reads SGHRS; CDR2 reads YFSETQ. Trimming stripped 2 bases from V and 7 bases from J, with 18 bases between. CDR3 DNA sequence: TGCGCCAGCAGCTTTACCTTAACAGGGCGGAGTGGCTACACCTTC. Translation gives CASSFTLTGRSGYTF. Filled out from reference TRBV5-1 and TRBJ1-2, the complete variable domain reads KAGVTQTPRYLIKTRGQQVTLSCSPISGHRSVSWYQQTPGQGLQFLFEYFSETQRNKGNFPGRFSGRQFSNSRSEMNVSTLELGDSALYLCASSFTLTGRSGYTFGSGTRLTVV.

The rearrangement links TRBV30 to TRBJ2-3; weak D call: TRBD2 (6 bases). V was cut by 5 bases and J by 1 base, with 13 bases left in between. CDR1 is GTSNPN and CDR2 is SVGIG in the germline V gene (reference sequence). This CDR3 contains 14 residues. CDR3 in DNA: TGTGCCTGGGTCGAGCAGCGGGGCACAGATACGCAGTATTTT. Protein: CAWVEQRGTDTQYF. Filled out from reference TRBV30 and TRBJ2-3, the complete variable domain reads SQTIHQWPATLVQPVGSPLSLECTVEGTSNPNLYWYRQAAGRGLQLLFYSVGIGQISSEVPQNLSASRPQDRQFILSSKKLLLSDSGFYLCAWVEQRGTDTQYFGPGTRLTVL.

This clone was observed a handful of times. This chain connects TRBV27 to TRBJ2-3; unclear D gene. The germline V and J ends were trimmed by 0 bases and 2 bases, with 15 bases remaining between them. Germline assignment: CDR1 MNHEY and CDR2 SMNVEV (reference sequence). This CDR3 spans 17 amino acids. The CDR3, as DNA: TGTGCCAGCAGTTTATCCAGTCGTGGCCATTACACAGATACGCAGTATTTT. It is translated as CASSLSSRGHYTDTQYF.

This clone was counted once. The CDR3 nucleotides read TGTGCCAGCAGCGTCGGGTCTGGGGATACGCAGTATTTT. It is translated as CASSVGSGDTQYF. J is TRBJ2-3 and V is TRBV9; D is unresolved. Germline-derived CDR1 and CDR2 are SGDLS and YYNGEE. The CDR3 spans 13 residues. Deletions cut 2 bases from V and 6 bases from J, with 10 bases between.

The chain joins TRBV7-6 to TRBJ2-1, with 10 bases identical to TRBD2. CDR1 SGHVS and CDR2 FNYEAQ come from the germline V gene. J gave up 0 bases and V 4 bases, and 9 bases lay outside the gene matches. The CDR3 runs to 18 residues. The CDR3 coding sequence is TGTGCCAGCAGCTCTGGTTGGCCTAGCGGGAGCTCCTACAATGAGCAGTTCTTC. Translating it yields CASSSGWPSGSSYNEQFF.

This clone was picked up a small number of times. The chain couples TRBV10-3 to TRBJ1-2; 9 bases align to TRBD1. CDR3 length equals 13 residues. Germline trimming cut 10 bases from V and 8 bases from J; bases unmatched to any gene: 11. Germline V gene sequence: CDR1 ENHRY, CDR2 SYGVKD. CDR3 region: CATQPTGGRGYTF. The CDR3 DNA reads TGTGCCACACAACCGACAGGGGGGCGAGGCTACACCTTC.